The 9 T cell receptor beta chains below come from one sample, sequenced in a study of T cell responses to AZD1222 COVID-19 vaccine. Data came from immunoSEQ multiplex PCR; TCRdb stores just in-frame clones and leaves some out. The repertoire holds about 120,000 clones, with roughly 90% as singletons. Sequencing used peripheral blood, obtained on day 0 of AZD1222 vaccination. The receptors originated from an adult in good health.

J is TRBJ2-3 and V is TRBV3-1 (or the pseudogene TRBV3-2); D gene ambiguous. V was trimmed by 4 bases and J by 3 bases, leaving 14 bases between them. The CDR3 spans 15 residues. CDR1 LGHDT and CDR2 YNNKEL come from the germline V gene (reference sequence). CDR3: CASSPVADATDTQYF. In nucleotides, the CDR3 is TGTGCCAGCAGCCCCGTGGCGGATGCGACAGATACGCAGTATTTT.

The chain joins TRBV7-3 to TRBJ2-5; D call uncertain. With 0 bases removed from V and 5 bases from J, the gap between germline ends came to 7 bases. CDR3 length: 13 residues. Germline loops: CDR1 SGHTA, CDR2 FQGTGA. In DNA form, the CDR3 reads TGTGCCAGCAGCTTAACCCCAGGCGAGACCCAGTACTTC. As protein: CASSLTPGETQYF.

The J gene is TRBJ1-6, the V gene TRBV3-1 (or the pseudogene TRBV3-2); D remains unclear. V was clipped by 6 bases and J by 10 bases, with 13 bases between them. This CDR3 is 13 amino acids long. CDR1 is LGHDT, CDR2 YNNKEL, per germline (reference sequence). CDR3: CASSSGTGSPLHF. Here the CDR3 DNA reads TGTGCCAGCAGTTCAGGAACGGGCTCACCCCTCCACTTT.

This clone was detected once. V usage is TRBV5-5 and J usage is TRBJ2-7, with D possibly being TRBD2 (5 bases). The V gene's germline CDR1 is SGHKS and CDR2 YYEKEE (reference sequence). The CDR3 totals 14 residues. V was shortened by 1 base and J by 0 bases, with 8 bases between the two germline ends. The CDR3 protein is CASSLNRGSYEQYF. The CDR3 region has the DNA TGTGCCAGCAGCTTGAACCGGGGCTCCTACGAGCAGTACTTC.

The V call is TRBV2, the J call TRBJ1-6; perhaps TRBD1 as D (5 bases). Germline lookup yields CDR1 SNHLY and CDR2 FYNNEI. The CDR3 covers 13 residues. V lost 11 bases, J lost 7 bases, and 15 bases lay in between. CDR3 sequence reads: CAWHRGSNSPLHF. Written as DNA, the CDR3 is TGTGCCTGGCACCGGGGGTCGAATTCACCCCTCCACTTT. The entire variable domain, with the rest obtained from reference TRBV2 and TRBJ1-6, is as follows: EPEVTQTPSHQVTQMGQEVILRCVPISNHLYFYWYRQILGQKVEFLVSFYNNEISEKSEIFDDQFSVERPDGSNFTLKIRSTKLEDSAMYFCAWHRGSNSPLHFGNGTRLTVT.

The CDR3 reads CASSTRDLNEKLFF. The CDR3 region has the DNA TGTGCCAGTAGTACCCGGGACTTAAATGAAAAACTGTTTTTT. The chain combines TRBV19 with TRBJ1-4, with D maybe TRBD1 (5 bases). V shed 4 bases and J shed 5 bases, with 11 bases lying between them. Germline CDR1 and CDR2: LNHDA and SQIVND (reference sequence). CDR3 length: 14 amino acids.

The chain links TRBV5-1 to TRBJ1-2; D gene unclear. V was cut by 6 bases and J by 4 bases, with 10 bases left in between. CDR1 SGHRS and CDR2 YFSETQ come from the germline V gene. The CDR3 extends over 12 amino acids. CDR3 sequence: CASTDGSYGYTF. The CDR3 region has the DNA TGCGCCAGCACCGACGGGTCCTATGGCTACACCTTC.

This clone has just one count. The rearrangement uses TRBV2 and TRBJ1-5; D not resolved. V lost 4 bases and J 7 bases, leaving 14 bases between the germline ends. There are 14 residues in the CDR3. Germline CDR1 SNHLY, CDR2 FYNNEI. CDR3 DNA sequence: TGTGCCAGCAGTGTTCGACACCCTAGCCAGCCCCAGCATTTT. Amino acids: CASSVRHPSQPQHF. Using reference TRBV2 and TRBJ1-5 for the parts outside the CDR3, the full variable domain is EPEVTQTPSHQVTQMGQEVILRCVPISNHLYFYWYRQILGQKVEFLVSFYNNEISEKSEIFDDQFSVERPDGSNFTLKIRSTKLEDSAMYFCASSVRHPSQPQHFGDGTRLSIL.

The gene calls are TRBV7-2 and TRBJ1-5; D ambiguous. Trimming shortened V by 4 bases and J by 1 base, and 5 bases separated the two germline ends. The CDR3 is 13 residues long. Per the germline V gene, CDR1 is SGHTA and CDR2 is FQGNSA. The CDR3 here is CASSWRSNQPQHF. DNA for the CDR3: TGTGCCAGCAGCTGGAGGAGCAATCAGCCCCAGCATTTT.